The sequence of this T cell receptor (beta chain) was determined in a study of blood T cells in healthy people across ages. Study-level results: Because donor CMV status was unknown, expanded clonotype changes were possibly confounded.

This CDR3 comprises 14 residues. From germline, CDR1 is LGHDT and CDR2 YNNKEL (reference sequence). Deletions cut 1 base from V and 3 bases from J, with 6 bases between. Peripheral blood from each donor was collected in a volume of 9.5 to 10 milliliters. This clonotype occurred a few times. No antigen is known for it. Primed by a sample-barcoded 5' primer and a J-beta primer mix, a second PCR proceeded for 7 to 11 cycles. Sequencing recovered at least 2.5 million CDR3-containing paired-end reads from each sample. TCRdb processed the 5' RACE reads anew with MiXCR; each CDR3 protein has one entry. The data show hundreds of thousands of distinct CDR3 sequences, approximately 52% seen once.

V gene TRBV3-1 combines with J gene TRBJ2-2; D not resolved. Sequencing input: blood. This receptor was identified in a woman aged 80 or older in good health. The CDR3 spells CASSQVRYTGELFF. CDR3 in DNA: TGTGCCAGCAGCCAAGTTAGGTACACCGGGGAGCTGTTTTTT. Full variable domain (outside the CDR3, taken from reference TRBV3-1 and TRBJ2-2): DTAVSQTPKYLVTQMGNDKSIKCEQNLGHDTMYWYKQDSKKFLKIMFSYNNKELIINETVPNRFSPKSPDKAHLNLHINSLELGDSAVYFCASSQVRYTGELFFGEGSRLTVL.